Here is one T cell receptor beta chain with its context. Its recognized antigen is unknown. No much larger clone is present one base from it, and per-base qualities are unavailable. The CDR3, cysteine through valine, is 12 amino acids long. Only CDR3 DNA is held: 36 bases, read in frame from base 1. The germline V gene supplies CDR1 MNHEY and CDR2 SVGEGT. V is clipped by 6 bases and J by 6 bases, and the sequence between their germline boundaries is 12 bases long. The record originates from a study of control samples from healthy donors and cancer patients (TCRdb year 2020). Library creation used the immunoSEQ multiplex PCR assay. In its TCRdb copy, this immuneACCESS table keeps in-frame sequences only and misses some clones. Where compared with another copy, unresolved V genes explain less than half of these, and the others have no known cause. Present in this sample are 75,000 to 95,000 clones, 85% to 90% of which were seen just once. The top ten constitute roughly 9.7% of the sample.

The rearranged chain carries TRBV6-2 or TRBV6-3 and TRBJ2-7; the D gene may be TRBD1 or TRBD2, since each aligns over 7 bases. The source material was PBMCs. The receptor was isolated from a woman aged 45-65 years with colorectal cancer. CDR3 region: CASSTRGGEQYV. The nucleotide sequence reads as follows: TGTGCCAGCAGCACCAGGGGGGGCGAGCAGTACGTC.